The sequence of this TCR beta chain was determined in a study of T cell repertoires in cytomegalovirus infection. Study-level information: CMV epitopes that were recently identified and HLA-C-restricted were used alongside well-studied HLA-B-restricted ones.

TCRdb analysed the reads with MiXCR anew, one entry per CDR3 protein. The sample holds 750,000 to 950,000 distinct CDR3 sequences, 29% seen once. CDR1 and CDR2 from the germline V gene are MNHNY and SVGAGI (reference sequence). The CDR3 has 16 residues. V lost 6 bases, J lost 2 bases, and 9 bases stayed unmatched. Notes on this clonotype: No antigen is known for it.

The rearrangement joins TRBV6-6 to TRBJ2-7, with 11 bases lining up with TRBD2. The source material was cultured CD8+ T cells from PBMCs, sampled from culture after CMV antigen stimulation. The sequence derives from a human donor in good health (CMV status not recorded). Some clones in this sample may be carry-over from other donors' samples. CDR3 sequence reads: CASSRLTSGGTYEQYF. The CDR3 nucleotides are TGTGCCAGCAGCCGACTCACTAGCGGGGGCACCTACGAGCAGTACTTC.